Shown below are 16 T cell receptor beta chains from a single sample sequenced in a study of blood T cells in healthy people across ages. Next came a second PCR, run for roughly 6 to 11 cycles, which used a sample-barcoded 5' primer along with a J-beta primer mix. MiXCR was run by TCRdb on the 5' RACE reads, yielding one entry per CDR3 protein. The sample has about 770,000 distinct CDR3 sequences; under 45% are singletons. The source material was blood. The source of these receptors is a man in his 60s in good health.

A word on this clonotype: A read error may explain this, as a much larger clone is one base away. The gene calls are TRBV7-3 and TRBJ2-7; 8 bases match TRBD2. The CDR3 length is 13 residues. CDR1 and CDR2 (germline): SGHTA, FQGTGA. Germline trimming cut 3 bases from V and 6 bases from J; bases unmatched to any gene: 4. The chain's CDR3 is CASSFGRDGEQYF. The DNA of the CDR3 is TGTGCCAGCAGCTTCGGGAGGGATGGCGAGCAGTACTTC. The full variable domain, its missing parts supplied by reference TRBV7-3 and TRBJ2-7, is GAGVSQTPSNKVTEKGKYVELRCDPISGHTALYWYRQSLGQGPEFLIYFQGTGAADDSGLPNDRFFAVRPEGSVSTLKIQRTERGDSAVYLCASSFGRDGEQYFGPGTRLTVT.

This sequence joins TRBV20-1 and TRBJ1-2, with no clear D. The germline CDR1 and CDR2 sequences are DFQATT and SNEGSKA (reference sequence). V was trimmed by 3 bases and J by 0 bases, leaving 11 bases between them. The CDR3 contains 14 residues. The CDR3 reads CSARLEGTNYGYTF. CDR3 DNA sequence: TGCAGTGCTAGGTTAGAGGGAACTAACTATGGCTACACCTTC.

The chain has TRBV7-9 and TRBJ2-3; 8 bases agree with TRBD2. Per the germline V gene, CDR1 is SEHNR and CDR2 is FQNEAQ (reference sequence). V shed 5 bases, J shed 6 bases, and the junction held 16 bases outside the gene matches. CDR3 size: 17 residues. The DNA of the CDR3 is TGTGCCAGCAGCCCGCATGTGGGACTAGACCTCGAGGATACGCAGTATTTT. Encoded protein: CASSPHVGLDLEDTQYF.

The CDR3 spells CASSGVGEPGRQYTEAFF. The CDR3 coding sequence is TGTGCCAGCAGTGGGGTCGGGGAGCCGGGACGCCAGTACACTGAAGCTTTCTTT. The gene calls are TRBV12-3 or TRBV12-4 and TRBJ1-1; perhaps TRBD1 as D (5 bases). Deletions cut 5 bases from V and 3 bases from J, with 25 bases between. The CDR3 runs to 18 residues.

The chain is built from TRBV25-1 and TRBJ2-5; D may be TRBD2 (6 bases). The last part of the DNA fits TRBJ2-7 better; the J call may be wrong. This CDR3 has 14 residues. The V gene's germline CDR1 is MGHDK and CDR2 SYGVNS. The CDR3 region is CATKIRRGIREQYF. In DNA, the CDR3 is TGTGCCACCAAAATCCGGCGGGGTATACGCGAGCAGTACTTC.

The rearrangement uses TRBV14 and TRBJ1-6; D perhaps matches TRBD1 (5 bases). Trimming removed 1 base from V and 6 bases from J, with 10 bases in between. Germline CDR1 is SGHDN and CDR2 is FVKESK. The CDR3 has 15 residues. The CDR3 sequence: CASSQVLTANSPLHF. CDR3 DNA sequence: TGTGCCAGCAGCCAAGTCCTGACAGCTAATTCACCCCTCCACTTT.

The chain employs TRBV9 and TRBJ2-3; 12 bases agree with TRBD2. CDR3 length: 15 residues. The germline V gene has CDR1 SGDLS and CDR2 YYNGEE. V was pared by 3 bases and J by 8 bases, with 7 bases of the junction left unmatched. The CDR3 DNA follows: TGTGCCAGCAGCGCGGCCGGGACTAGCGGGTCTACGCAGTATTTT. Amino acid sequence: CASSAAGTSGSTQYF. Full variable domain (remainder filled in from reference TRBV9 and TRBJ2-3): DSGVTQTPKHLITATGQRVTLRCSPRSGDLSVYWYQQSLDQGLQFLIQYYNGEERAKGNILERFSAQQFPDLHSELNLSSLELGDSALYFCASSAAGTSGSTQYFGPGTRLTVL.

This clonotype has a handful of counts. In nucleotides, the CDR3 is TGTGCCAGCTCACCACCGGTCCGTTACAATGAGCAGTTCTTC. It encodes CASSPPVRYNEQFF. The V call is TRBV18, the J call TRBJ2-1; D gene ambiguous. Germline CDR1 is KGHSH and CDR2 is LQKENI. The CDR3 sequence is 14 residues long. Trimming stripped 0 bases from V and 4 bases from J, with 7 bases between.

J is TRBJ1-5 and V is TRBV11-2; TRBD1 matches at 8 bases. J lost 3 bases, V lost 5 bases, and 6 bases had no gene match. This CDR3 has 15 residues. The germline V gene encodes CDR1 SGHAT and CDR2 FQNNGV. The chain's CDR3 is CASSLTGENNQPQHF. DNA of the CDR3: TGTGCCAGCAGCCTGACAGGGGAAAACAATCAGCCCCAGCATTTT.

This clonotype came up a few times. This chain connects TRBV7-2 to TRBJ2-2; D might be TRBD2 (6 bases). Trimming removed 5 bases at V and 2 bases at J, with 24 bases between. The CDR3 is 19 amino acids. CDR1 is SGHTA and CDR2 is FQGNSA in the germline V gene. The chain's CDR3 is CASSLIRGGAKLNTGELFF. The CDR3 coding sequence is TGTGCCAGCAGCCTAATTAGAGGAGGGGCCAAATTAAACACCGGGGAGCTGTTTTTT.

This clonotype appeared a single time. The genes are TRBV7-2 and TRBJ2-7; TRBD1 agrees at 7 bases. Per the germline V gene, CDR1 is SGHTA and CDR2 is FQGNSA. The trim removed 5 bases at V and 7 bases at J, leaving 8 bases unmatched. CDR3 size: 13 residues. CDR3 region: CASSGPGGHEQYF. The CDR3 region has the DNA TGTGCCAGCAGCGGACCAGGGGGACATGAGCAGTACTTC.

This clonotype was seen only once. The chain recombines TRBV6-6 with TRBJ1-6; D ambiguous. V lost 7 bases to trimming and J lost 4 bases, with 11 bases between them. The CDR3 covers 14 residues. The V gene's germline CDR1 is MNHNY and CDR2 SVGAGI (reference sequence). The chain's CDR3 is CASMVSVYNSPLHF. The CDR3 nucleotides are TGTGCCAGCATGGTTTCAGTTTATAATTCACCCCTCCACTTT.

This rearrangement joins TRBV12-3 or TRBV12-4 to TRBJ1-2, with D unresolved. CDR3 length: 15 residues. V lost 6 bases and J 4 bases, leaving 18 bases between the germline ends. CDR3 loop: CASSQADPRSYGYTF. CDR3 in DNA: TGTGCCAGCAGCCAAGCCGACCCAAGATCCTATGGCTACACCTTC.

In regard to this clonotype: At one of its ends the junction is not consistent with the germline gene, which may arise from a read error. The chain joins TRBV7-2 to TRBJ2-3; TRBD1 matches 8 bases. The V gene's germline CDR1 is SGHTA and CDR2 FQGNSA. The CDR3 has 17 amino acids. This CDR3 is CAGSLGRGQGSTDTQYF. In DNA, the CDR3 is TGTGCCGGCAGCTTGGGTAGAGGACAGGGTAGCACAGATACGCAGTATTTT.

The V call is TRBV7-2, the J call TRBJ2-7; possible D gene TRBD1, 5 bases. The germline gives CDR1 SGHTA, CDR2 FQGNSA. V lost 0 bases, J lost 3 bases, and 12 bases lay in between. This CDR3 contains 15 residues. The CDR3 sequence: CASSLAVQVNYEQYF. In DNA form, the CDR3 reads TGTGCCAGCAGCTTAGCTGTACAGGTAAACTACGAGCAGTACTTC. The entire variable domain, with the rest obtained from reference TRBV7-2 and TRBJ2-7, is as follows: GAGVSQSPSNKVTEKGKDVELRCDPISGHTALYWYRQSLGQGLEFLIYFQGNSAPDKSGLPSDRFSAERTGGSVSTLTIQRTQQEDSAVYLCASSLAVQVNYEQYFGPGTRLTVT.

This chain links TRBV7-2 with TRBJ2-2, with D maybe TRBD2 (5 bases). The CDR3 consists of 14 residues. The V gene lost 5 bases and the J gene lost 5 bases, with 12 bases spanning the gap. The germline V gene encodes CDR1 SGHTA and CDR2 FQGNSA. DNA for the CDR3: TGTGCCAGCAGCCCGGCGGGCGGGACCGGGGAGCTGTTTTTT. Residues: CASSPAGGTGELFF.